One T cell receptor beta chain is described in this entry. The sample is drawn from a study of blood T cell repertoires in COVID-19. Looking at the study overall: From the United States, Italy and Spain came samples of acute and convalescent COVID-19.

Germline lookup yields CDR1 SGHNT and CDR2 YYREEE (reference sequence). The ends lost 3 bases at V and 8 bases at J; junction bases unmatched: 6. The CDR3 spans 15 residues. Sequencing was performed with immunoSEQ multiplex PCR; in TCRdb, only in-frame clones are kept and a portion is missing. The repertoire holds 240,000 or so clones, with roughly 90% as singletons. Sequencing used peripheral blood. The chain couples TRBV5-4 to TRBJ2-1, with 12 bases aligning to TRBD2. The sequence derives from a woman under 40 with acute or convalescent COVID-19. The CDR3 DNA sequence: TGTGCCAGCAGCTCAGCGACTAGCGGGGGCCATGAGCAGTTCTTC. It yields the protein CASSSATSGGHEQFF.